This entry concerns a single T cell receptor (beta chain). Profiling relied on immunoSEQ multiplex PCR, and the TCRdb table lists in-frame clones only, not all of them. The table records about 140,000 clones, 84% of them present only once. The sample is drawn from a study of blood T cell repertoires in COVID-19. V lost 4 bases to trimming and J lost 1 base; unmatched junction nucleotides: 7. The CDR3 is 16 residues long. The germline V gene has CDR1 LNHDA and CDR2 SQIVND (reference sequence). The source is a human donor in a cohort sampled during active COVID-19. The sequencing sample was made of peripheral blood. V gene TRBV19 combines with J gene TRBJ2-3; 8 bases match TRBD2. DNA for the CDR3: TGTGCCAGTAGTAGGAGCGGGGGATGGGGCACAGATACGCAGTATTTT. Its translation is CASSRSGGWGTDTQYF.